This TCR beta chain derives from a study of T cell responses to AZD1222 COVID-19 vaccine. In the study overall: Second-dose schedules of about 4 or about 12 weeks were combined.

To note about this clone: Its cognate antigen is unknown.

Study observations and caveats: Baseline seropositivity characterized only a handful of AZD1222 recipients. At 160-218 and 743-854, vaccine-associated CD4 TCRs were dominant, and they spanned spike.

TCRdb keeps only in-frame clones here, not all; method: immunoSEQ multiplex PCR. The data show around 67,000 clones, with around 84% seen just once and 6.5% to 8% held by the top ten. This receptor was obtained from an adult in good health. The input for sequencing was peripheral blood, taken on day 0 of AZD1222 vaccination.

The chain's CDR3 is CASRRYRGLETQYF. For the CDR3, the DNA is TGTGCCAGCAGACGATACAGGGGGCTGGAGACCCAGTACTTC. The chain uses TRBV28 and TRBJ2-5, with TRBD1 matching over 9 bases. There are 14 residues in the CDR3. V lost 6 bases to trimming and J lost 5 bases; unmatched junction nucleotides: 7. Germline lookup yields CDR1 MDHEN and CDR2 SYDVKM.